This paragraph covers one TCR beta chain sequence. Its target is unknown. Brentuximab vedotin exposure varied, and every patient relapsed after autologous stem cell transplantation. This sample was included in a study of PD-1 blockade in classical Hodgkin lymphoma. Study-wide context: The patients were dosed with nivolumab 3 mg/kg, infused intravenously every 2 weeks. Regarding the study as a whole: By C4D1, CD4+ diversity increased significantly, especially in complete responders. Baseline TCR diversity was reportedly lower in newly diagnosed patients than healthy donors. Repertoire differences have undefined causes, possibly disease activity or prior therapy.

V lost 7 bases, J lost 2 bases, and 6 bases stayed unmatched. This CDR3 region has 14 residues. Germline loops: CDR1 SGHAT, CDR2 FQNNGV. This table comes from immunoSEQ multiplex PCR, and its TCRdb copy is limited to in-frame clones, with some not included. The sample carries some 12,000 clones, roughly 75% recorded once. This sequence originates from a human donor with classical Hodgkin lymphoma. This rearrangement joins TRBV11-2 to TRBJ2-3; the match to TRBD1 covers 7 bases. The starting material was peripheral blood mononuclear cells (PBMCs), obtained at baseline. The CDR3 loop is CASTWGQTTDTQYF. CDR3 nucleotides: TGTGCCAGCACCTGGGGACAGACCACAGATACGCAGTATTTT.